These 6 T cell receptor beta chains came from one sample sequenced in a study of cytomegalovirus exposure and HLA in healthy donors. Clones were read by immunoSEQ multiplex PCR, and TCRdb kept only the in-frame ones, dropping some. This table has under 250,000 clones, about nine tenths appearing once. The sample comprised PBMCs. These receptors were collected from a woman in her late teens or twenties in good health and CMV-seronegative.

This chain links TRBV29-1 with TRBJ2-1; D may be TRBD2 (6 bases). This CDR3 spans 13 amino acids. Germline V gene lookup returns CDR1 SQVTM and CDR2 ANQGSEA. The V end lost 4 bases, the J end lost 4 bases, and 11 bases lay between the germline ends. The CDR3 DNA follows: TGCAGCGTTGGTCTAGCGCAATACAATGAGCAGTTCTTC. This codes for CSVGLAQYNEQFF.

This chain links TRBV18 with TRBJ1-2, with D possibly matching TRBD1 (5 bases). The length of the CDR3 is 16 residues. Germline-derived CDR1 and CDR2 are KGHSH and LQKENI. Deletions cut 0 bases from V and 4 bases from J, with 15 bases between. The CDR3 DNA reads TGTGCCAGCTCACCACCGACAGCCAGTTTAGGCTATGGCTACACCTTC. It specifies CASSPPTASLGYGYTF.

The V and J genes are TRBV15 and TRBJ2-1; D unclear. The CDR3 extends over 12 amino acids. V lost 2 bases to trimming and J lost 5 bases, with 4 bases between them. Germline loops: CDR1 LNHNV, CDR2 YYDKDF (reference sequence). The CDR3 DNA is TGTGCCACCAGCAGACAGAACAATGAGCAGTTCTTC. Translating it yields CATSRQNNEQFF. Filled out from reference TRBV15 and TRBJ2-1, the complete variable domain reads DAMVIQNPRYQVTQFGKPVTLSCSQTLNHNVMYWYQQKSSQAPKLLFHYYDKDFNNEADTPDNFQSRRPNTSFCFLDIRSPGLGDTAMYLCATSRQNNEQFFGPGTRLTVL.

This sequence joins TRBV7-8 and TRBJ2-7; no clear D. Germline CDR1 SGHVS, CDR2 FQNEAQ. V dropped 7 bases and J dropped 2 bases, with 9 bases sitting between them. The CDR3 extends over 12 amino acids. In DNA, the CDR3 is TGTGCCAGCACCACACCCCCCTACGAGCAGTACTTC. This gives the protein CASTTPPYEQYF. The variable domain in full, with the rest retrieved from reference TRBV7-8 and TRBJ2-7, is GAGVSQSPRYKVAKRGQDVALRCDPISGHVSLFWYQQALGQGPEFLTYFQNEAQLDKSGLPSDRFFAERPEGSVSTLKIQRTQQEDSAVYLCASTTPPYEQYFGPGTRLTVT.

The V gene is TRBV7-9, the J gene TRBJ2-1, with D tentatively TRBD2 (5 bases). Germline CDR1 SEHNR, CDR2 FQNEAQ (reference sequence). Trimming pared 5 bases from V and 12 bases from J, leaving 26 bases between. This CDR3 region has 16 residues. The CDR3 DNA sequence: TGTGCCAGCAGCCCCCTCGACTATGCTACAATGAGCGCGCAGTTCTTC. Its protein product is CASSPLDYATMSAQFF.

As regards this clone: The junction does not match germline at one end; this may be a read error. This chain links TRBV7-9 with TRBJ2-6; TRBD2 might be the D (6 bases). CDR3 size: 17 residues. CDR1 is SEHNR and CDR2 is FQNEAQ in the germline V gene (reference sequence). CDR3 sequence: CASSLADTTSGANVLTF. The CDR3 DNA reads as TGTGCCAGCAGTTTAGCGGACACAACTTCTGGGGCCAACGTCCTGACTTTC.